The 4 T cell receptor beta chains listed next were all sequenced from one sample in a study of cytomegalovirus exposure and HLA in healthy donors. Use of 60 Vbeta and 13 Jbeta primers characterized the PCR. The repertoire was sequenced with immunoSEQ multiplex PCR; TCRdb's copy has only in-frame clones and lacks some. There are some 190,000 clones in the sample; more than 70% occur only once, and around 1.4% lies in the top ten. Sequenced input: PBMCs. The source of these receptors is a girl between 10 and 17 years old in good health and CMV-seropositive.

The gene calls are TRBV5-4 and TRBJ1-1; 7 bases fit TRBD1. Germline CDR1 reads SGHNT; CDR2 reads YYREEE (reference sequence). This CDR3 has 14 residues. The J segment lost 4 bases and the V segment lost 2 bases, leaving 5 bases of the junction unmatched. The CDR3 DNA reads as TGTGCCAGCAGCTTTGGTCAGGGGGGCACTGAAGCTTTCTTT. Translating gives CASSFGQGGTEAFF. Together with reference TRBV5-4 and TRBJ1-1, the CDR3 gives the full variable domain: ETGVTQSPTHLIKTRGQQVTLRCSSQSGHNTVSWYQQALGQGPQFIFQYYREEENGRGNFPPRFSGLQFPNYSSELNVNALELDDSALYLCASSFGQGGTEAFFGQGTRLTVV.

This chain connects TRBV5-4 to TRBJ2-3; perhaps TRBD2 as D (6 bases). Germline values: CDR1 SGHNT, CDR2 YYREEE (reference sequence). Trimming pared 0 bases from V and 1 base from J, leaving 6 bases between. This CDR3 is 14 amino acids long. The chain's CDR3 is CASSLASGTDTQYF. Here the CDR3 DNA reads TGTGCCAGCAGCTTGGCTAGCGGCACAGATACGCAGTATTTT.

This chain uses TRBV5-1 with TRBJ1-3; D not certain. This CDR3 contains 13 residues. V shed 4 bases and J shed 1 base, with 6 bases lying between them. CDR1 SGHRS and CDR2 YFSETQ come from the germline V gene. The CDR3 spells CASSPGSGNTIYF. The CDR3 nucleotides are TGCGCCAGCAGCCCCGGGTCTGGAAACACCATATATTTT.

The gene calls are TRBV6-5 and TRBJ1-1; D remains unclear. CDR3 length equals 14 residues. Germline V gene lookup returns CDR1 MNHEY and CDR2 SVGAGI. Trimming took 6 bases from V and 5 from J, leaving 16 bases between them. The CDR3, as DNA: TGTGCCAGCAGACTGGCGCGGTGGTGGACTGAAGCTTTCTTT. It is translated as CASRLARWWTEAFF.